This TCR beta chain was documented in a study of molecular identifiers for immune sequencing clone quantification. This CDR3 region has 15 residues. V lost 0 bases and J lost 2, with 10 bases in between. CDR1 SEHNR and CDR2 FQNEAQ come from the germline V gene (reference sequence). The study's findings and limits: Under 1% of molecules in naive cells, but over 98% of effector molecules, belonged to clones above 20 RNA copies.

Naive CD8 libraries came from about 19,000 to 1,100,000 sorted cells with 10%, 30% or 50% RNA. TCRdb itself ran the PCR reads through MiXCR, one entry per CDR3 protein. The profile shows 300,000 to 400,000 distinct CDR3 sequences, about 23% of them singletons. This clonotype was recorded a few times. Its antigen remains unidentified. V is TRBV7-9 and J is TRBJ2-5, with D uncertain. Sequencing was carried out using naive CD8+ T cells from blood, with Jurkat cell RNA spiked in. Subset denoted: FACS-sorted CD8+CD4-CCR7+CD45RA+ naive T cells. This clonotype was sampled from a human donor in good health. Some libraries in this study had Jurkat cell RNA spiked in. The DNA of the CDR3 is TGTGCCAGCAGCTTAGCCAAAGGAGAACAAGAGACCCAGTACTTC. This translates into CASSLAKGEQETQYF.